The 28 T cell receptor beta chains below come from one sample, sequenced in a study of T cell repertoires in cytomegalovirus infection. In TCRdb, the reads were re-called with MiXCR into one record per CDR3 protein. The sample consists of 310,000 or so distinct CDR3 sequences, around 9.1% of them appearing once. Sequences were obtained from PBMCs. These TCRs come from a human donor in good health (CMV status not recorded). Some clones in this sample may be carry-over from other donors' samples.

This clonotype has at least ten counts. The DNA of the CDR3 is TGTGCCAGCAGCCGACGACAGGGGTCGAACACCGGGGAGCTGTTTTTT. Translation gives CASSRRQGSNTGELFF. This rearrangement joins TRBV14 to TRBJ2-2; 8 bases map to TRBD1. Germline values: CDR1 SGHDN, CDR2 FVKESK. There are 16 residues in the CDR3. Trimming took 4 bases from V and 0 from J; bases not matched to a gene: 4.

This clonotype was observed many times. This chain connects TRBV2 to TRBJ2-1; possible D gene TRBD1, 5 bases. The CDR3 is made up of 11 amino acids. The V end was cut by 4 bases, the J end by 14 bases, with 12 bases between. CDR1 is SNHLY and CDR2 is FYNNEI in the germline V gene. The CDR3 reads CASSVGPAEFF. The CDR3 DNA is TGTGCCAGCAGTGTGGGGCCCGCGGAGTTCTTC.

This clonotype was counted between two and nine times. V gene TRBV20-1 combines with J gene TRBJ2-3, with 9 nucleotides matching TRBD1. J lost 6 bases, V lost 0 bases, and 7 bases had no gene match. Germline values: CDR1 DFQATT, CDR2 SNEGSKA (reference sequence). The CDR3 is made up of 15 amino acids. The CDR3 spells CSARDYRGLGDTQYF. Here the CDR3 DNA reads TGCAGTGCTAGAGATTACAGGGGGCTGGGGGATACGCAGTATTTT.

CDR3 region: CASSHLQVDEQYV. Here the CDR3 DNA reads TGTGCCAGCAGTCACTTGCAGGTCGACGAGCAGTACGTC. This chain links TRBV6-2 or TRBV6-3 with TRBJ2-7; D ambiguous. Per the germline V gene, CDR1 is MNHEY and CDR2 is SVGEGT. This CDR3 contains 13 residues. Trimming pared 5 bases from V and 5 bases from J, leaving 13 bases between.

The chain couples TRBV9 to TRBJ2-1, with 11 positions matching TRBD2. The CDR3 has 16 amino acids. Losses at the gene ends were 4 bases for V and 8 bases for J; bases not matched to a gene: 11. CDR1 and CDR2 from the germline V gene are SGDLS and YYNGEE. This CDR3 reads CASSPVAGGPMDEQFF. The CDR3 nucleotides read TGTGCCAGCAGCCCTGTAGCGGGGGGGCCGATGGATGAGCAGTTCTTC.

This clonotype was picked up a small number of times. The rearrangement uses TRBV28 and TRBJ1-5, with 9 bases matching TRBD1. Per germline, CDR1 MDHEN and CDR2 SYDVKM. With V trimmed by 6 bases and J by 5 bases, 11 bases remained unmatched. This CDR3 is 16 amino acids long. CDR3: CASSPQDRGWDQPQHF. The CDR3 region has the DNA TGTGCCAGCAGCCCTCAAGACAGGGGGTGGGATCAGCCCCAGCATTTT.

This clonotype was seen repeatedly, ten times or more. The V gene is TRBV20-1, the J gene TRBJ2-2; a possible D gene is TRBD2 (6 bases). V was pared by 4 bases and J by 2 bases, with 17 bases between. Germline CDR1 reads DFQATT; CDR2 reads SNEGSKA (reference sequence). CDR3 size: 16 residues. CDR3 amino acids: CSATLSAGRNTGELFF. The DNA for the CDR3 is TGCAGTGCTACCCTCTCTGCGGGGCGAAACACCGGGGAGCTGTTTTTT.

This clonotype was recorded many times. The chain joins TRBV7-2 to TRBJ2-1; a weak D match, TRBD1 (5 bases). In germline, CDR1 is SGHTA, CDR2 FQGNSA. Between the trimmed V and J ends, which lost 5 bases and 13 bases, there was a span of 15 bases. This CDR3 spans 12 amino acids. The CDR3 DNA reads TGTGCCAGCAGCCCCTGGGGTCAGGGACAGTTCTTC. Its translation: CASSPWGQGQFF.

This clonotype was recorded many times. The chain is built from TRBV29-1 and TRBJ2-5; 8 bases line up with TRBD2. CDR1 SQVTM and CDR2 ANQGSEA come from the germline V gene. V lost 7 bases to trimming and J lost 3 bases; unmatched junction nucleotides: 10. This CDR3 has 14 residues. CDR3 loop: CSATLLAGKETQYF. The CDR3 DNA reads as TGCAGCGCAACCCTATTAGCGGGGAAAGAGACCCAGTACTTC.

This clonotype was counted at least ten times. The chain is built from TRBV12-3 or TRBV12-4 and TRBJ1-6; 8 bases line up with TRBD1. The CDR3 loop spans 15 amino acids. V lost 4 bases to trimming and J lost 6 bases; unmatched junction nucleotides: 5. Written as DNA, the CDR3 is TGTGCCAGCAGTTCGCAGGACAGGGCTAATTCACCCCTCCACTTT. Translating it yields CASSSQDRANSPLHF.

This clonotype was picked up a small number of times. The chain links TRBV2 to TRBJ2-7; D is undetermined. The CDR3 covers 12 residues. Germline lookup yields CDR1 SNHLY and CDR2 FYNNEI. The ends were cut back, 6 bases at V and 6 bases at J, with 12 bases in the middle. The CDR3 nucleotides read TGTGCCAGCAGCGTGGATATGGGCGAGCAGTACGTC. Protein product: CASSVDMGEQYV.

A few counts support this clonotype. In nucleotides, the CDR3 is TGTGCCAGCAGTTGGGGAACCTACAATGAGCAGTTCTTC. Encoded protein: CASSWGTYNEQFF. V usage is TRBV6-2 or TRBV6-3 and J usage is TRBJ2-1; D uncertain. The length of the CDR3 is 13 residues. Germline CDR1 reads MNHEY; CDR2 reads SVGEGT. The germline V and J ends were trimmed by 4 bases and 2 bases, with 6 bases remaining between them.

V is TRBV24-1 and J is TRBJ2-1; 8 nucleotides line up with TRBD2. V was pared by 5 bases and J by 7 bases, with 6 bases of the junction left unmatched. This CDR3 spans 14 amino acids. CDR1 and CDR2 (germline): KGHDR, SFDVKD. The CDR3 protein is CATSGGGLRNEQFF. In nucleotides, the CDR3 is TGTGCCACCAGTGGCGGGGGGCTCAGGAATGAGCAGTTCTTC.

This clonotype showed up just a few times. V gene TRBV18 combines with J gene TRBJ1-2; no clear D gene. V gave up 1 base and J gave up 7 bases, with 13 bases separating them. CDR3 length equals 14 residues. Germline V CDR1 and CDR2: KGHSH, LQKENI. CDR3 coding DNA: TGTGCCAGCTCACCACAGGGAAAGGCAAGTGGCTACACCTTC. Encoded protein: CASSPQGKASGYTF.

This clonotype was found many times. The chain employs TRBV10-3 and TRBJ1-2; D gene unclear. Deletions cut 0 bases from V and 10 bases from J, with 9 bases between. This CDR3 is built from 12 residues. Germline V gives CDR1 ENHRY, CDR2 SYGVKD. CDR3 in amino acids: CAISESRQSYTF. The CDR3 DNA follows: TGTGCCATCAGTGAGTCGCGGCAATCCTACACCTTC.

This clonotype was detected many times. The chain joins TRBV20-1 to TRBJ2-3, with 9 positions matching TRBD2. V shed 5 bases and J 2 bases; nucleotides not matched to a gene: 8. The CDR3 totals 15 residues. Germline V gene sequence: CDR1 DFQATT, CDR2 SNEGSKA (reference sequence). Written as DNA, the CDR3 is TGCAGTGCTGTAGCCGGGACTAGCTCCACAGATACGCAGTATTTT. This codes for CSAVAGTSSTDTQYF.

This clonotype was recorded a few times. Germline and junction disagree at one end, which may indicate a read error. The gene calls are TRBV7-7 and TRBJ2-5; TRBD2 aligns across 7 bases. The CDR3 has 15 residues. Germline V CDR1 and CDR2: SSHAT, FNYEAQ (reference sequence). This CDR3 reads CASSPGQGGIETQYF. The CDR3 DNA reads TGTGCTAGCAGCCCAGGGCAGGGAGGGATTGAGACCCAGTACTTC.

This clonotype was detected many times. The V gene is TRBV20-1, the J gene TRBJ2-5; maybe TRBD2 (6 bases). V was pared by 3 bases and J by 2 bases, with 19 bases between. The V gene's germline CDR1 is DFQATT and CDR2 SNEGSKA (reference sequence). This CDR3 is built from 16 residues. The CDR3 region has the DNA TGCAGTGCTAGGTTTCTGGGTGGGGACTTACAAGAGACCCAGTACTTC. Translation gives CSARFLGGDLQETQYF.

The V call is TRBV19, the J call TRBJ1-1, with TRBD1 as a possible D gene (5 bases). CDR1 and CDR2 from the germline V gene are LNHDA and SQIVND (reference sequence). Trimming removed 7 bases from V and 0 bases from J, with 18 bases in between. This CDR3 contains 16 residues. The CDR3 DNA follows: TGTGCCAGTACCCCCGGAGGGGCAGGGCTGAACACTGAAGCTTTCTTT. It yields the protein CASTPGGAGLNTEAFF.

This clonotype was seen many times. The chain joins TRBV5-1 to TRBJ2-5; unclear D gene. Germline CDR1 reads SGHRS; CDR2 reads YFSETQ. Trimming pared 5 bases from V and 5 bases from J, leaving 13 bases between. The CDR3 runs to 13 residues. As DNA, the CDR3 is TGCGCCAGCAGAGAGACACCAGGCGAGACCCAGTACTTC. Protein sequence: CASRETPGETQYF. Full variable domain (remainder filled in from reference TRBV5-1 and TRBJ2-5): KAGVTQTPRYLIKTRGQQVTLSCSPISGHRSVSWYQQTPGQGLQFLFEYFSETQRNKGNFPGRFSGRQFSNSRSEMNVSTLELGDSALYLCASRETPGETQYFGPGTRLLVL.

This clonotype turned up a few times. This chain uses TRBV18 with TRBJ2-1; no definite D call. V lost 1 base to trimming and J lost 0 bases, with 7 bases between them. The CDR3 length is 15 residues. Germline V gene sequence: CDR1 KGHSH, CDR2 LQKENI. The CDR3: CASSPQESSYNEQFF. CDR3 nucleotide sequence: TGTGCCAGCTCACCACAGGAGAGCTCCTACAATGAGCAGTTCTTC.

The sample holds many counts of this clonotype. The chain recombines TRBV6-4 with TRBJ2-2, with D unclear. Deletions cut 4 bases from V and 4 bases from J, with 13 bases between. The CDR3 spans 15 residues. Germline lookup yields CDR1 MRHNA and CDR2 SNTAGT. The CDR3 DNA is TGTGCCAGCAGTGCCGCGACTGGTACCACCGGGGAGCTGTTTTTT. Protein: CASSAATGTTGELFF.

This clonotype was detected many times. The genes are TRBV3-1 and TRBJ1-2, with unresolved D. The CDR3 sequence is 15 residues long. From germline, CDR1 is LGHDT and CDR2 YNNKEL (reference sequence). Trimming stripped 4 bases from V and 0 bases from J, with 12 bases between. The CDR3 bases are TGTGCCAGCAGCCGCTACTTGGCGGCTAACTATGGCTACACCTTC. Protein sequence: CASSRYLAANYGYTF.

In this sample, this clonotype turned up many times. The J gene is TRBJ1-2, the V gene TRBV4-3, with 8 bases fitting TRBD1. V lost 1 base, J lost 2 bases, and 3 bases stayed unmatched. The length of the CDR3 is 15 residues. Germline CDR1 and CDR2: LGHNA and YSLEER. The CDR3 bases are TGCGCCAGCAGCCAAGGGACAGGGAACAACTATGGCTACACCTTC. Translation: CASSQGTGNNYGYTF.

This clonotype was seen a few times. The rearrangement joins TRBV5-1 to TRBJ2-3, with 11 bases that match TRBD2. The CDR3 spans 19 residues. Losses at the gene ends were 0 bases for V and 2 bases for J; bases not matched to a gene: 11. Looked up from germline, CDR1 is SGHRS and CDR2 is YFSETQ. The CDR3 DNA reads TGCGCCAGCAGCTTGGCATCAACTACTAGCGGGGGATACACAGATACGCAGTATTTT. Amino acid sequence: CASSLASTTSGGYTDTQYF. Variable domain in full (rest from reference TRBV5-1 and TRBJ2-3): KAGVTQTPRYLIKTRGQQVTLSCSPISGHRSVSWYQQTPGQGLQFLFEYFSETQRNKGNFPGRFSGRQFSNSRSEMNVSTLELGDSALYLCASSLASTTSGGYTDTQYFGPGTRLTVL.

This clonotype was counted many times. CDR3 region: CASRPDSSSGYTF. The CDR3 DNA is TGTGCCAGCAGGCCGGACAGTTCGAGCGGCTACACCTTC. V usage is TRBV25-1 and J usage is TRBJ1-2; TRBD1 is a possible D gene (6 bases). Germline V lookup: CDR1 MGHDK, CDR2 SYGVNS. The germline V and J ends were trimmed by 6 bases and 8 bases, with 16 bases remaining between them. This CDR3 has 13 residues.

This clonotype has at least ten counts. V and J are TRBV12-3 or TRBV12-4 and TRBJ1-5, with D perhaps matching TRBD1 (5 bases). V shed 7 bases and J shed 5 bases, with 12 bases lying between them. The CDR3 sequence is 13 residues long. The CDR3 sequence is CASTGRGHQPQHF. The CDR3 DNA sequence: TGTGCCAGCACGGGTAGGGGTCATCAGCCCCAGCATTTT.

CDR3 nucleotides: TGCGCCAGCAGCCAAGAAATCCAGGGGCCTAACTATGGCTACACCTTC. Translating it yields CASSQEIQGPNYGYTF. The V gene is TRBV4-1, the J gene TRBJ1-2, with a weak D call TRBD1 (6 bases). Germline V CDR1 and CDR2: MGHRA, YSYEKL. The CDR3 spans 16 residues. V was clipped by 0 bases and J by 0 bases, with 11 bases between them.